The present entry profiles one T cell receptor (beta chain) with its context. Germline V gives CDR1 KGHSH, CDR2 LQKENI. This CDR3 comprises 14 residues. Unmatched junction bases numbered 8, after V lost 3 bases and J lost 10 bases. Original analysis: Estimated nucleated cell counts came from reference gene primer amplification. Sequencing was performed with immunoSEQ multiplex PCR; in TCRdb, only in-frame clones are kept and a portion is missing. Clone size and V and J calls were adopted from that table, with D and trimming inferred from the DNA. The profile shows roughly 140,000 clones, 65% to 80% of them singletons. This entry comes from a study of blood T cell repertoires in COVID-19. Study summary: Specimens from acute and convalescent COVID-19 originated in the United States, Italy and Spain.

Sequenced material: peripheral blood. J is TRBJ1-4 and V is TRBV18; 7 bases fit TRBD1. This TCR was recovered from a woman in her fifties or sixties with acute or convalescent COVID-19. The CDR3 nucleotides read TGTGCCAGCTCACCCGGGACAGTAGGAGGAAAACTGTTTTTT. It specifies CASSPGTVGGKLFF.